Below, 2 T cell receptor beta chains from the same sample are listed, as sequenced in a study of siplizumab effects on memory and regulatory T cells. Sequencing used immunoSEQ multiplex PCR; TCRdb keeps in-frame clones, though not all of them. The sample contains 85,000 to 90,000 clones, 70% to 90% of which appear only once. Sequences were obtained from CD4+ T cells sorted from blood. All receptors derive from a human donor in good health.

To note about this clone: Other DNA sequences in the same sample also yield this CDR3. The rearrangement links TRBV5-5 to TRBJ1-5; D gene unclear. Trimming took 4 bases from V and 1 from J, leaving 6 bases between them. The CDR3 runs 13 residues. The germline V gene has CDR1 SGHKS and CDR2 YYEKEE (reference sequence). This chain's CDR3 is CASSRDSNQPQHF. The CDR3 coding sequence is TGTGCCAGCAGCCGTGACAGCAATCAGCCCCAGCATTTT.

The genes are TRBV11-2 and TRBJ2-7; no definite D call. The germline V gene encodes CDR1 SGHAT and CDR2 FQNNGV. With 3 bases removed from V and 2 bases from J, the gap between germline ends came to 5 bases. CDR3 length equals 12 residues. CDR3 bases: TGTGCCAGCAGCTTCAAACCCTACGAGCAGTACTTC. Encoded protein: CASSFKPYEQYF.